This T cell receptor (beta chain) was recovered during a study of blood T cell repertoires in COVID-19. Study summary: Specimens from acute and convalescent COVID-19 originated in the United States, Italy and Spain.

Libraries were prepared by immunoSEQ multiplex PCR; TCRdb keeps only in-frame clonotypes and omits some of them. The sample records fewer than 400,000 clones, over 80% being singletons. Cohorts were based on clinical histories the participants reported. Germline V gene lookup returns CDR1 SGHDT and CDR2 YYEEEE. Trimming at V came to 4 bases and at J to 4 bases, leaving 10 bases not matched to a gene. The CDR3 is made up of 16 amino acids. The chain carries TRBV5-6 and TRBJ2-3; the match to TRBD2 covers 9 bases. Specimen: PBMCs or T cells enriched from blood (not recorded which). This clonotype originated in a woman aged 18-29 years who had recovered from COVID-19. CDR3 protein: CASSPTRRGGPDTQYF. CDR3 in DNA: TGTGCCAGCAGCCCCACAAGGCGGGGGGGCCCAGATACGCAGTATTTT.